One T cell receptor (beta chain) is described in this entry. No antigen is known for it. Both 60 Vbeta primers and 13 Jbeta primers went into the PCR. Sequencing was performed with immunoSEQ multiplex PCR; in TCRdb, only in-frame clones are kept and a portion is missing. There are 100,000 to 150,000 clones in the sample; 80% to 90% occur only once, and 3.6% lies in the top ten. The source of the sample is a study of cytomegalovirus exposure and HLA in healthy donors. General study results and limits: The classifier reportedly diagnosed cytomegalovirus status with high specificity and sensitivity.

The V gene's germline CDR1 is SGHRS and CDR2 YFSETQ. The CDR3 is 15 amino acids. Deletions cut 2 bases from V and 5 bases from J, with 16 bases between. Sampled while nominally healthy, donors likely had unrecorded immune exposures. The chain recombines TRBV5-1 with TRBJ1-1; possible D gene TRBD1, 5 bases. Sequencing used PBMCs. This sequence was found in a woman aged 40 to 50 in good health and CMV-seropositive. CDR3 loop: CASSLAVGGGTEAFF. CDR3 nucleotides: TGCGCCAGCAGCTTAGCGGTTGGGGGGGGGACTGAAGCTTTCTTT.